The 21 T cell receptor beta chains reported below all come from one sample, sequenced in a study of cytomegalovirus exposure and HLA in healthy donors (TCRdb year 2017). Receptor libraries were prepared by the immunoSEQ multiplex PCR assay. TCRdb mirrors the immuneACCESS table, restricted to in-frame sequences. Some clones are absent from its copies; in checked studies, under half trace to an unresolved V gene, and the reason for the others is unknown. For this sample there are about 220,000 clones; 90% to 95% appear just once. The top ten constitute 1% to 1.2% of the sample. Sample: PBMCs. Receptor source: a woman in her late teens or twenties in good health and CMV-seronegative.

The chain uses TRBV4-1 and TRBJ2-3; 10 positions agree with TRBD2. Germline CDR1 is MGHRA and CDR2 is YSYEKL. The CDR3 has 16 amino acids. The trim removed 1 base at V and 7 bases at J, leaving 8 bases unmatched. This chain's CDR3 is CASSQGSGRAQNTQYF. The CDR3 nucleotides are TGCGCCAGCAGCCAAGGAAGCGGGAGGGCCCAAAATACGCAGTATTTT.

The chain is built from TRBV6-1 and TRBJ2-5; D gene uncertain. The CDR3 totals 13 residues. V was clipped by 7 bases and J by 5 bases, with 14 bases between them. Germline V gene lookup returns CDR1 MNHNS and CDR2 SASEGT. For the CDR3, the DNA is TGTGCCAGCACCCTGGCTGCCGTGGAGACCCAGTACTTC. It yields the protein CASTLAAVETQYF.

This clone occurred a few times. The V call is TRBV6-1, the J call TRBJ1-5; the D gene is possibly TRBD1 (6 bases). Trimming stripped 6 bases from V and 4 bases from J, with 10 bases between. This CDR3 spans 13 amino acids. From germline, CDR1 is MNHNS and CDR2 SASEGT. The CDR3 spells CASRNRENQPQHF. The CDR3 DNA reads TGTGCCAGCAGGAACAGGGAAAATCAGCCCCAGCATTTT.

The chain is built from TRBV7-3 and TRBJ1-2, with a tentative D call TRBD1 (5 bases). Trimming removed 5 bases from V and 6 bases from J, with 10 bases in between. Germline V gives CDR1 SGHTA, CDR2 FQGTGA. This CDR3 is 12 amino acids long. CDR3 DNA sequence: TGTGCCAGCAGCCCCGGGACTCATGGCTACACCTTC. Amino acids: CASSPGTHGYTF.

This chain joins TRBV9 and TRBJ2-3, with TRBD1 matching 9 bases. This CDR3 region has 16 residues. Unmatched junction bases numbered 7, after V lost 3 bases and J lost 2 bases. CDR1 and CDR2 (germline): SGDLS, YYNGEE. The CDR3, as DNA: TGTGCCAGCAGCGCCCGGGACAGGGTGTCCACAGATACGCAGTATTTT. Residues: CASSARDRVSTDTQYF.

The chain combines TRBV7-9 with TRBJ2-1, with D perhaps matching TRBD2 (6 bases). V was shortened by 5 bases and J by 7 bases, with 15 bases between the two germline ends. The CDR3 runs to 14 residues. CDR1 is SEHNR and CDR2 is FQNEAQ in the germline V gene (reference sequence). The DNA for the CDR3 is TGTGCCAGCAGCCATAGACTAGTGGAGAATGAGCAGTTCTTC. Translating it yields CASSHRLVENEQFF.

This clone has just one count. The gene calls are TRBV5-4 and TRBJ1-1; tentative D call: TRBD1 (6 bases). CDR3 length: 17 residues. Per the germline V gene, CDR1 is SGHNT and CDR2 is YYREEE (reference sequence). V shed 0 bases and J shed 0 bases, with 15 bases lying between them. CDR3 region: CASSLGGGFGMNTEAFF. As DNA, the CDR3 is TGTGCCAGCAGCTTGGGAGGGGGTTTCGGAATGAACACTGAAGCTTTCTTT.

The chain's CDR3 is CASSLNGGGPRREYF. In nucleotides, the CDR3 is TGTGCCAGCAGTTTAAATGGGGGGGGCCCCCGGAGGGAGTACTTC. The chain carries TRBV28 and TRBJ2-7; D may be TRBD2 (7 bases). V lost 2 bases and J 11 bases, leaving 22 bases between the germline ends. CDR1 MDHEN and CDR2 SYDVKM come from the germline V gene. The CDR3 runs 15 residues.

The rearrangement links TRBV9 to TRBJ2-7; TRBD1 matches at 8 bases. The CDR3 length is 15 residues. The germline CDR1 and CDR2 sequences are SGDLS and YYNGEE. J lost 3 bases, V lost 3 bases, and 8 bases had no gene match. The CDR3 protein is CASSAGQGANYEQYF. CDR3 bases: TGTGCCAGCAGCGCCGGACAGGGTGCCAACTACGAGCAGTACTTC.

V usage is TRBV7-2 and J usage is TRBJ1-2; a weak D match, TRBD1 (6 bases). Looked up from germline, CDR1 is SGHTA and CDR2 is FQGNSA. Trimming pared 1 base from V and 0 bases from J, leaving 9 bases between. CDR3 length: 15 amino acids. CDR3 nucleotides: TGTGCCAGCAGCTTAGGGGGGCTAGCTAACTATGGCTACACCTTC. Protein: CASSLGGLANYGYTF.

This clone was observed once. The V and J genes are TRBV5-1 and TRBJ1-1, with D tentatively TRBD1 (6 bases). This CDR3 is built from 14 residues. Germline CDR1 SGHRS, CDR2 YFSETQ. Deletions cut 4 bases from V and 0 bases from J, with 10 bases between. This CDR3 reads CASSTGSMNTEAFF. The CDR3 DNA sequence: TGCGCCAGCAGCACAGGGTCTATGAACACTGAAGCTTTCTTT.

V is TRBV30 and J is TRBJ2-7; TRBD2 might be the D (6 bases). This CDR3 is built from 14 residues. Germline CDR1 and CDR2: GTSNPN and SVGIG (reference sequence). V lost 1 base, J lost 0 bases, and 10 bases lay in between. DNA of the CDR3: TGTGCCTGGAGTGATCACGGGAGCTCCTACGAGCAGTACTTC. It codes for CAWSDHGSSYEQYF.

The rearrangement joins TRBV11-2 to TRBJ2-1; D not certain. The germline gives CDR1 SGHAT, CDR2 FQNNGV. V shed 1 base and J shed 13 bases, with 14 bases lying between them. The CDR3 covers 13 residues. CDR3 amino acids: CASSLVLRRRQFF. For the CDR3, the DNA is TGTGCCAGCAGCTTAGTTCTGCGCCGTAGACAGTTCTTC.

CDR3 coding DNA: TGCAGTGCAAGGACAGGAGATACGCAGTATTTT. This translates into CSARTGDTQYF. V usage is TRBV20-1 and J usage is TRBJ2-3; TRBD1 agrees at 7 bases. The CDR3 has 11 residues. V dropped 6 bases and J dropped 5; count of bases not matched to a gene: 2. Per the germline V gene, CDR1 is DFQATT and CDR2 is SNEGSKA (reference sequence).

This chain joins TRBV19 and TRBJ2-1, with a tentative D call TRBD2 (6 bases). Trimming left V 3 bases short and J 8 bases short, with 17 bases between. CDR3 length: 15 residues. CDR1 and CDR2 (germline): LNHDA, SQIVND (reference sequence). CDR3 region: CASSIGGRFPHEQFF. DNA for the CDR3: TGTGCCAGTAGTATCGGAGGGAGGTTTCCCCATGAGCAGTTCTTC.

The V and J genes are TRBV4-2 and TRBJ2-1, with TRBD2 as a possible D gene (6 bases). Germline loops: CDR1 LGHNA, CDR2 YNFKEQ. Trimming removed 1 base at V and 7 bases at J, with 11 bases between. This CDR3 has 14 amino acids. CDR3 in amino acids: CASSQGAGRNEQFF. The CDR3 coding sequence is TGTGCCAGCAGCCAAGGTGCGGGGCGGAATGAGCAGTTCTTC.

This chain joins TRBV10-2 and TRBJ1-1; D is possibly TRBD1 (5 bases). Germline CDR1 and CDR2: WSHSY and SAAADI. This CDR3 contains 13 residues. V lost 8 bases, J lost 5 bases, and 15 bases lay in between. The CDR3 coding sequence is TGCGCCAGCTCCTCCAGGGTGTTGACTGAAGCTTTCTTT. It encodes CASSSRVLTEAFF.

The rearrangement uses TRBV2 and TRBJ2-2; D is perhaps TRBD1 (6 bases). In germline, CDR1 is SNHLY, CDR2 FYNNEI. The CDR3 sequence is 15 residues long. Trimming took off 6 bases at V and 5 bases at J, with 16 bases between the two ends. The CDR3, as DNA: TGTGCCAGCAGCGACAGGACCCGAAGGACCGGGGAGCTGTTTTTT. It translates to CASSDRTRRTGELFF.

The chain combines TRBV6-1 with TRBJ2-1, with 11 bases identical to TRBD2. CDR1 is MNHNS and CDR2 is SASEGT in the germline V gene. CDR3 length: 15 amino acids. V trimming: 8 bases; J trimming: 0 bases; junction bases outside the gene matches: 3. Here the CDR3 reads CASRGLAASYNEQFF. CDR3 in DNA: TGTGCCAGCCGGGGACTAGCGGCCTCCTACAATGAGCAGTTCTTC.

This clone was seen only once. V usage is TRBV7-9 and J usage is TRBJ1-1; TRBD1 agrees at 7 bases. CDR3 length equals 15 residues. Germline CDR1 and CDR2: SEHNR and FQNEAQ (reference sequence). J lost 6 bases, V lost 4 bases, and 11 bases had no gene match. The CDR3 region is CASSSLQTGDAEAFF. CDR3 bases: TGTGCCAGCAGCTCGTTACAAACAGGGGACGCTGAAGCTTTCTTT.

This clone was counted a few times. The V gene is TRBV9, the J gene TRBJ1-2, with TRBD1 matching 7 bases. Per the germline V gene, CDR1 is SGDLS and CDR2 is YYNGEE. The J segment lost 4 bases and the V segment lost 8 bases, leaving 8 bases of the junction unmatched. The CDR3 loop spans 13 amino acids. This chain's CDR3 is CASSRTGPYGYTF. The CDR3 DNA sequence: TGTGCCAGTTCCCGGACAGGACCCTATGGCTACACCTTC.